The source of this TCR beta chain is a study of blood T cell repertoires in COVID-19 (dated by TCRdb to 2018 to 2021). With respect to the entire study: Samples covering the acute and convalescent phases of COVID-19 were provided by collaborators in the United States, Italy and Spain. The dataset comprised deeply sampled blood TCRbeta repertoires from subjects exposed to, actively infected with, or recovered from COVID-19. Nearly every sample came with metadata listing a de-identified subject ID, COVID-19 status, age in years and sex. The prospective study material was composed of cDNA or gDNA derived from T cells, B-cell-depleted T cells, or PBMCs. Samples came from the ongoing ImmuneRACE study (first 160 participants) plus 1,254 subjects from 6 global collaborators. Where HLA class I and class II types were available, the types were taken from metadata supplied by the sample provider, not from assay-based typing. The repertoires were made available in a free public database intended to serve as a resource for research on the immune response to SARS-CoV-2.

In the prospective study, participants were 18 to 89 years old, resided in 24 geographic areas of the United States, and were enrolled through a virtual design. To assign participants to cohorts, the prospective study relied on clinical history that participants themselves reported in a screening survey and a study questionnaire. ImmuneRACE Cohort 3 recovered participants were defined by two consecutive negative NP/OP PCR tests, healthcare professional clearance, or symptom resolution. In the prospective study, mobile phlebotomists collected whole blood, serum and a nasopharyngeal or oropharyngeal swab from each participant. Over a 2-month period, participants in the prospective study had the option of providing additional blood draws and questionnaires. Before DNA extraction, prospective study blood samples were shipped either frozen or at room temperature. TCRbeta CDR3 regions were amplified from genomic DNA using the immunoSEQ Assay, a bias-controlled multiplex PCR. The study's processing was this. Within the assay, amplification of reference gene primers was used to estimate how many nucleated cells each sample contained. To quantify the absolute abundance of each unique TCRbeta CDR3 rearrangement, sequence reads were collapsed and filtered. For each sample, productive Simpson clonality was calculated as the square root of Simpson's diversity index over productive rearrangements. This immuneACCESS table, as held by TCRdb, lists in-frame sequences with V and J called but not all clones. Of the missing ones, under half trace to an unresolved V gene in checked studies; the others have no known cause. V and J calls and clone size are copied from that table; D and trimming were computed from the DNA. The sample includes about 270,000 clones, with 88% observed a single time. The ten largest clones capture around 3% of the sample.

As regards this clone: Its antigen has not been determined. No base quality information exists; no much larger clone differs at one position.

Study-level results and caveats: Clinical and demographic metadata were provided uncurated, with the amount varying by source and participant.

The specimen was PBMCs or T cells enriched from blood (not recorded which). The receptor was derived from a woman aged 45 to 65 who had recovered from COVID-19.

The nucleotides read TGTGCCAGCAGCTTACGGGGGAATCAGCCCCAGCATTTT. This codes for CASSLRGNQPQHF. Recombination connected TRBV11-2 to TRBJ1-5; a tentative D match to TRBD1 spans 5 bases. CDR1 and CDR2 are drawn from the germline V gene: SGHAT, FQNNGV. V was cut back by 2 bases and J by 4 bases, leaving a gap of 6 bases between them. The CDR3 runs 13 amino acids, cysteine and phenylalanine included. The read is trimmed to its CDR3 DNA, 39 bases read in frame from base 1.